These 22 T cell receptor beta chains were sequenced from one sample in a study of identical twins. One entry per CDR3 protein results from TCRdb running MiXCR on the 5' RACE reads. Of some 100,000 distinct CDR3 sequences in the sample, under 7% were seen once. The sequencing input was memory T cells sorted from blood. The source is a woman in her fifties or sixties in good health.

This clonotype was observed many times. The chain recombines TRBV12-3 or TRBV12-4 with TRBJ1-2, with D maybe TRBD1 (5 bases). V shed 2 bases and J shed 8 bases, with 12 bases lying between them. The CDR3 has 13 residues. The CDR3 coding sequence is TGTGCCAGCAGTTTACAGGGAACTCGGGGCTACACCTTC. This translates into CASSLQGTRGYTF.

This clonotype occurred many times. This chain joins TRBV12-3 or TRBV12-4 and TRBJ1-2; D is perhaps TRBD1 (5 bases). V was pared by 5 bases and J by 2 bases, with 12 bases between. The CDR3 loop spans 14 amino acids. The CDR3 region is CASSNVGANYGYTF. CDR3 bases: TGTGCCAGCAGTAACGTAGGGGCCAACTATGGCTACACCTTC.

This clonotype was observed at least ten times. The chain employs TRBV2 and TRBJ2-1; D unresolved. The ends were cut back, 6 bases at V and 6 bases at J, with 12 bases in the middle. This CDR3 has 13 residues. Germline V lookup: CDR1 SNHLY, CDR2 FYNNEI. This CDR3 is CASRKAESNEQFF. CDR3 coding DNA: TGTGCCAGCAGGAAGGCGGAATCCAATGAGCAGTTCTTC.

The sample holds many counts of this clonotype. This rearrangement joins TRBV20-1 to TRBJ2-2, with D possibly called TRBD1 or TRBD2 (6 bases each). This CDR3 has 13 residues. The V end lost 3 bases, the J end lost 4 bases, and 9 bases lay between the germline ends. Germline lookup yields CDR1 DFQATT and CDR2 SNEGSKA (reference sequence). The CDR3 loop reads CSASRGVTGELFF. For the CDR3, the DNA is TGCAGTGCTAGTAGGGGGGTCACCGGGGAGCTGTTTTTT.

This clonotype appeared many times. The CDR3 sequence: CASSWEQWTYNSPLHF. The CDR3 DNA reads TGTGCCAGCAGCTGGGAGCAGTGGACCTATAATTCACCCCTCCACTTT. The V and J genes are TRBV11-2 and TRBJ1-6; D unclear. The germline CDR1 and CDR2 sequences are SGHAT and FQNNGV. This CDR3 has 16 amino acids. V was trimmed by 4 bases and J by 2 bases, leaving 12 bases between them.

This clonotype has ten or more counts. Here the CDR3 reads CASSLAHETGGYTF. The CDR3 DNA is TGTGCCAGCAGCTTAGCGCACGAGACAGGAGGCTACACCTTC. The V gene is TRBV7-9, the J gene TRBJ1-2; D might be TRBD1 (6 bases). The germline V gene encodes CDR1 SEHNR and CDR2 FQNEAQ (reference sequence). The CDR3 consists of 14 residues. Trimming shortened V by 0 bases and J by 8 bases, and 13 bases separated the two germline ends.

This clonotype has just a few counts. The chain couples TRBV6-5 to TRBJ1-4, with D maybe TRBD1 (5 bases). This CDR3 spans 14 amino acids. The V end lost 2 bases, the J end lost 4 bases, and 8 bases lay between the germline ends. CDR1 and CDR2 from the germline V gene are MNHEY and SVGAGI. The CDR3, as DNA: TGTGCCAGCAGTTACGCAGGGAATAATGAAAAACTGTTTTTT. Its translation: CASSYAGNNEKLFF.

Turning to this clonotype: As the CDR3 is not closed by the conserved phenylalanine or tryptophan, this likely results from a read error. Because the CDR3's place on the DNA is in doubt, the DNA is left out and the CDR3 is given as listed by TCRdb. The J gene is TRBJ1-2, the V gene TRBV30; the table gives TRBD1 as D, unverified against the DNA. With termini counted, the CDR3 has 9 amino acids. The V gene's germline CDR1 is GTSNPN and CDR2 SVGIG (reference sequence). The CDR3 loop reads CARDRAKLE.

CDR3 sequence: CATSLGLQQPQHF. CDR3 bases: TGTGCCACCTCCCTAGGTCTTCAGCAGCCCCAGCATTTT. The chain links TRBV6-5 to TRBJ1-5; D not resolved. Between the trimmed V and J ends, which lost 10 bases and 7 bases, there was a span of 17 bases. This CDR3 has 13 amino acids. Germline loops: CDR1 MNHEY, CDR2 SVGAGI.

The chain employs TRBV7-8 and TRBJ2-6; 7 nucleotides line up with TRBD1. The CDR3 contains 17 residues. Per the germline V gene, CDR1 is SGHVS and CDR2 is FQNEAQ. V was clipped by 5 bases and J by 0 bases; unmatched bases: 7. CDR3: CASSDDRALSGANVLTF. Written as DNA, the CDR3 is TGTGCCAGCAGCGATGACAGGGCCCTCTCTGGGGCCAACGTCCTGACTTTC.

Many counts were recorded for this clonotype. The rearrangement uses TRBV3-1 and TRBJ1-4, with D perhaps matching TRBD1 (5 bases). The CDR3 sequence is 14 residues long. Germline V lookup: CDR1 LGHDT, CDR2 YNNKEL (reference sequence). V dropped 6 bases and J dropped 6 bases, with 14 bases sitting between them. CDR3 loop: CASRGDMGDEKLFF. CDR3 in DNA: TGTGCCAGCAGGGGAGACATGGGGGATGAAAAACTGTTTTTT.

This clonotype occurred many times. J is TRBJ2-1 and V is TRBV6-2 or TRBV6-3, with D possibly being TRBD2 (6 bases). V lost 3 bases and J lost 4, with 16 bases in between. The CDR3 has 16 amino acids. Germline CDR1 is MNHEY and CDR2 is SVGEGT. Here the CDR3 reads CASSYYPGLNYNEQFF. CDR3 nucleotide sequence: TGTGCCAGCAGTTATTACCCGGGACTCAATTACAATGAGCAGTTCTTC.

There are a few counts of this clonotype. The CDR3 coding sequence is TGTGCCAGCAGGGAGGGGGCTGTAGCCTCACCCCTCCACTTT. Translation gives CASREGAVASPLHF. V is TRBV2 and J is TRBJ1-6; 7 bases are a match to TRBD1. The germline gives CDR1 SNHLY, CDR2 FYNNEI. V shed 6 bases and J 10 bases; nucleotides not matched to a gene: 9. The CDR3 spans 14 residues.

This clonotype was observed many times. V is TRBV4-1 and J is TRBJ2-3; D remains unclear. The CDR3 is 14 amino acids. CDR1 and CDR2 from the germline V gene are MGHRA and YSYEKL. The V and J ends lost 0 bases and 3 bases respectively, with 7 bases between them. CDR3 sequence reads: CASSQEYRTDTQYF. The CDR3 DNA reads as TGCGCCAGCAGCCAAGAGTATAGGACAGATACGCAGTATTTT.

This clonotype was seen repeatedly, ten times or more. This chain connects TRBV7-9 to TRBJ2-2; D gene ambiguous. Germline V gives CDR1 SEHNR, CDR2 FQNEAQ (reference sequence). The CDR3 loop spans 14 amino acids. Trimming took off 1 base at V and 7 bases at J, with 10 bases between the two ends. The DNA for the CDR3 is TGTGCCAGCAGCTTAGACCCAATGGGCGGGGAGCTGTTTTTT. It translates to CASSLDPMGGELFF.

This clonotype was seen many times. CDR3 nucleotide sequence: TGTGCCAGTAGGGGACAGGGGATGAACACTGAAGCTTTCTTT. Amino acid sequence: CASRGQGMNTEAFF. J is TRBJ1-1 and V is TRBV19; 10 positions agree with TRBD1. J gave up 0 bases and V 6 bases, and 1 base lay outside the gene matches. The CDR3 consists of 14 residues. CDR1 LNHDA and CDR2 SQIVND come from the germline V gene (reference sequence).

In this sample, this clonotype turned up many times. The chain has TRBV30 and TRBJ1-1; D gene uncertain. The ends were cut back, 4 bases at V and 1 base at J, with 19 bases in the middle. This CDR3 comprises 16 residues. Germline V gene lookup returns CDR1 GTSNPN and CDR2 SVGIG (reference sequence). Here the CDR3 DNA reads TGTGCCTGGATGATGGGATTATATGATGGGAACACTGAAGCTTTCTTT. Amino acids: CAWMMGLYDGNTEAFF.

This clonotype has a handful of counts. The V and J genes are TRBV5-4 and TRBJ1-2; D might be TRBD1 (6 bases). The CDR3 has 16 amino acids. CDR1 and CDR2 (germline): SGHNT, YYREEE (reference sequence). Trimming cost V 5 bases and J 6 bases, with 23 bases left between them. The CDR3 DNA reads TGTGCCAGCAGTCACGGAAACACAGGGTCAGGGGATGGCTACACCTTC. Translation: CASSHGNTGSGDGYTF.

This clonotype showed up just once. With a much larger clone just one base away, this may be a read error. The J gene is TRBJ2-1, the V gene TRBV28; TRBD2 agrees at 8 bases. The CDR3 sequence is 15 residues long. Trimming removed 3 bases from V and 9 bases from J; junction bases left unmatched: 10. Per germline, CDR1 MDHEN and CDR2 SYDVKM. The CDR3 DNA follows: TGTGCCAGCAGTTTGCTAATCGGGAGGGTAATTGAGCAGTTCTTC. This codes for CASSLLIGRVIEQFF.

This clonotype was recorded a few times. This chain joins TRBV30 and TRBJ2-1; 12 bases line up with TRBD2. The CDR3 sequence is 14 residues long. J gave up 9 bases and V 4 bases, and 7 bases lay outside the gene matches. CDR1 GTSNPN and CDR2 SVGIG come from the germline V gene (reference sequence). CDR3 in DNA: TGTGCCTGGACTAGCGGGAGGGCCGGTGCTGAGCAGTTCTTC. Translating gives CAWTSGRAGAEQFF.

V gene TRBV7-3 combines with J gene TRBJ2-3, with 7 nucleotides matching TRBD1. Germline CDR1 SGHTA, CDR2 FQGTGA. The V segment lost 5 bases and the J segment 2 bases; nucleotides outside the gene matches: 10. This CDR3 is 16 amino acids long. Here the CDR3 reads CASSPRQGGDTDTQYF. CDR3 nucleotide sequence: TGTGCCAGCAGCCCCCGACAGGGTGGGGACACAGATACGCAGTATTTT. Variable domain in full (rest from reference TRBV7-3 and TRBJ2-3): GAGVSQTPSNKVTEKGKYVELRCDPISGHTALYWYRQSLGQGPEFLIYFQGTGAADDSGLPNDRFFAVRPEGSVSTLKIQRTERGDSAVYLCASSPRQGGDTDTQYFGPGTRLTVL.

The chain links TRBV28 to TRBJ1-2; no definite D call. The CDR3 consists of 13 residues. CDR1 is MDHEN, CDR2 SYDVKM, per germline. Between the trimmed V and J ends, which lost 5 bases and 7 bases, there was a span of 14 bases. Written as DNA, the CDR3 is TGTGCCAGCAGTCCCGGCGGAATAGGTGGCTACACCTTC. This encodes CASSPGGIGGYTF.